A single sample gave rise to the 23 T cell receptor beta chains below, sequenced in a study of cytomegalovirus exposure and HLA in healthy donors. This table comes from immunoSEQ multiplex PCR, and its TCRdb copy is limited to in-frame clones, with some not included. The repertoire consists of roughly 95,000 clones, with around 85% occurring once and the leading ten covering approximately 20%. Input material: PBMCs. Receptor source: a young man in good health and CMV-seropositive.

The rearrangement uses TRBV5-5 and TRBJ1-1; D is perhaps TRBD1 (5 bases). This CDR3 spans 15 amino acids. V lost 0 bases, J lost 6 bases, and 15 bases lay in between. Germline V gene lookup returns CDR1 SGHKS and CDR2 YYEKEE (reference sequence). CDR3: CASSLDTGGGAEAFF. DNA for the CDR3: TGTGCCAGCAGCTTGGACACCGGGGGGGGTGCTGAAGCTTTCTTT.

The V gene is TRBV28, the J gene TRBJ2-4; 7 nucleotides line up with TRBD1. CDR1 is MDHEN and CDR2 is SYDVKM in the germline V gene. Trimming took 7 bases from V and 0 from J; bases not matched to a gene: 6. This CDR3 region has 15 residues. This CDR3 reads CASTAGGIAKNIQYF. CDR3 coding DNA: TGTGCCAGCACGGCAGGGGGAATAGCCAAAAACATTCAGTACTTC.

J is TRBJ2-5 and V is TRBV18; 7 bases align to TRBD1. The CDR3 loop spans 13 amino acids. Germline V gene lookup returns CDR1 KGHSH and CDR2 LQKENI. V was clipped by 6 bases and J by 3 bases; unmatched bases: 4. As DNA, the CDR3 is TGTGCCAGCTCCCGGGACAGTAAAGAGACCCAGTACTTC. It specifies CASSRDSKETQYF.

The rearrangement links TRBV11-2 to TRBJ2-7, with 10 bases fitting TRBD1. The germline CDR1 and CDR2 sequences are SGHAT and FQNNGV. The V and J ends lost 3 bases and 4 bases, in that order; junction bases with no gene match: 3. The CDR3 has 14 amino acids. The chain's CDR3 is CASSLTGGLYEQYF. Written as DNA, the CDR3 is TGTGCCAGCAGCTTGACAGGGGGCTTGTACGAGCAGTACTTC.

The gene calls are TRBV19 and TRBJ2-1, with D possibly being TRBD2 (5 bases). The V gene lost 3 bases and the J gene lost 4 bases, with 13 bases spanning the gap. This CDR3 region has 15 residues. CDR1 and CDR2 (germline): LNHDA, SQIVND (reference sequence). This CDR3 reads CASSIRLAAYNEQFF. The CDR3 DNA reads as TGTGCCAGTAGTATTAGGCTAGCCGCGTACAATGAGCAGTTCTTC.

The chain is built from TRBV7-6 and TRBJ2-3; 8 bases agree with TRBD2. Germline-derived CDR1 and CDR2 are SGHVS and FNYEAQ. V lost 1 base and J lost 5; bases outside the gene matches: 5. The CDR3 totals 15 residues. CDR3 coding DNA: TGTGCCAGCAGCTTAGTATTCGCGGGGGGAGATACGCAGTATTTT. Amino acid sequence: CASSLVFAGGDTQYF.

The CDR3 DNA reads TGTGCCAGCTCCCCAGACAGATACAATGAGCAGTTCTTC. Protein sequence: CASSPDRYNEQFF. The gene calls are TRBV18 and TRBJ2-1; TRBD1 is a possible D gene (5 bases). CDR1 is KGHSH and CDR2 is LQKENI in the germline V gene. V dropped 6 bases and J dropped 4 bases, with 10 bases sitting between them. CDR3 length: 13 residues.

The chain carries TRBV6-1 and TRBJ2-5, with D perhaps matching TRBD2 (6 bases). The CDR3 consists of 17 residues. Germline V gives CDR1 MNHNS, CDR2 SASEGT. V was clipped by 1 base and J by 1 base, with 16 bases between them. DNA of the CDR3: TGTGCCAGCAGTGAAGATAGGGTCGGGGACTTCCAAGAGACCCAGTACTTC. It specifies CASSEDRVGDFQETQYF.

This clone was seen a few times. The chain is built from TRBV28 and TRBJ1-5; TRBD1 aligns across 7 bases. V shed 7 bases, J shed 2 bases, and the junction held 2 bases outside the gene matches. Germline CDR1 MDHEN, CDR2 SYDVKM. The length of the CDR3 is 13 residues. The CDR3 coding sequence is TGTGCCAGCAATACAGGGGGCAATCAGCCCCAGCATTTT. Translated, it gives CASNTGGNQPQHF.

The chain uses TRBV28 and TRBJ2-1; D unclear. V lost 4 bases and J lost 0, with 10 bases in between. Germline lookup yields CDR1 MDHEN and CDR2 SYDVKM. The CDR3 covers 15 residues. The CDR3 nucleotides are TGTGCCAGCAGTTCCTCAATGAGCTCCTACAATGAGCAGTTCTTC. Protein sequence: CASSSSMSSYNEQFF.

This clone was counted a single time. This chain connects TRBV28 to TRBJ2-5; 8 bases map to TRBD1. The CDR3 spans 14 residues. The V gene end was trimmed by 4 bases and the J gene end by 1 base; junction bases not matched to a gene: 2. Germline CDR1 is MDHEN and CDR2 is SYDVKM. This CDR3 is CASSSGQGQETQYF. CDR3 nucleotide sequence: TGTGCCAGCAGTTCCGGACAGGGCCAAGAGACCCAGTACTTC.

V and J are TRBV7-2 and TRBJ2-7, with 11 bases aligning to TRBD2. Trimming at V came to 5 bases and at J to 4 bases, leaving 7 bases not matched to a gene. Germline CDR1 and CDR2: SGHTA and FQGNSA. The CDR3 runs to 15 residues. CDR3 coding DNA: TGTGCCAGCAGCCTAGTAGCGGGAGGGCCTTACGAGCAGTACTTC. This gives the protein CASSLVAGGPYEQYF.

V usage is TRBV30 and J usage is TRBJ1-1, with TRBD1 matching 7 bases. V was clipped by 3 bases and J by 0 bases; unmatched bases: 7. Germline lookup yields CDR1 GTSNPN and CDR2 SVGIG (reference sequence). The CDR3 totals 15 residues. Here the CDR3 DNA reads TGTGCCTGGAGGGTCCGGGACAGAATGAACACTGAAGCTTTCTTT. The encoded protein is CAWRVRDRMNTEAFF.

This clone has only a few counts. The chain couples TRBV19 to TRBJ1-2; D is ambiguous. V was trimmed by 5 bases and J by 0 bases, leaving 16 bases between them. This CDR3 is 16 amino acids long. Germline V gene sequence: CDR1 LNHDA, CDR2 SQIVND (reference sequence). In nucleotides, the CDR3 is TGTGCCAGTAGTGGAACTACACGTCGTCCTAACTATGGCTACACCTTC. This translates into CASSGTTRRPNYGYTF. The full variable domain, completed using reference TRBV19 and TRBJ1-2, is DGGITQSPKYLFRKEGQNVTLSCEQNLNHDAMYWYRQDPGQGLRLIYYSQIVNDFQKGDIAEGYSVSREKKESFPLTVTSAQKNPTAFYLCASSGTTRRPNYGYTFGSGTRLTVV.

CDR3: CASSAGTALLVRAPITQEKLFF. The DNA of the CDR3 is TGTGCCAGCAGCGCTGGGACAGCTCTTCTGGTGAGGGCCCCTATTACCCAAGAAAAACTGTTTTTT. The V gene is TRBV9, the J gene TRBJ1-4, with 7 bases lining up with TRBD1. Germline values: CDR1 SGDLS, CDR2 YYNGEE. Trimming took 3 bases from V and 8 from J; bases not matched to a gene: 31. The CDR3 contains 22 residues.

The CDR3 loop reads CASSGLIPPYEQYF. The CDR3, as DNA: TGTGCCAGCAGCGGACTTATTCCCCCCTACGAGCAGTACTTC. The V call is TRBV27, the J call TRBJ2-7, with D perhaps TRBD2 (5 bases). The CDR3 is 14 residues long. Germline V gene sequence: CDR1 MNHEY, CDR2 SMNVEV (reference sequence). V was pared by 6 bases and J by 2 bases, with 14 bases between.

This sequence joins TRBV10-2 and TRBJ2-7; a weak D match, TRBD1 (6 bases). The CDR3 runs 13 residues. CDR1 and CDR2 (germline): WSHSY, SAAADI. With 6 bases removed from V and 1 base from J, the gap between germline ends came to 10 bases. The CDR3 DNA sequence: TGCGCCAGCAGAGGCGACAGGTCCTACGAGCAGTACTTC. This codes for CASRGDRSYEQYF.

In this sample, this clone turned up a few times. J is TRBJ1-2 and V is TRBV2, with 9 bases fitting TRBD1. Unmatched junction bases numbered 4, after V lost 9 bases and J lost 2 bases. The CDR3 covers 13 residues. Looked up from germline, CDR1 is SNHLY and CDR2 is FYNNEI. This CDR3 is CASSDRGNYGYTF. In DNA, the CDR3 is TGTGCCAGTTCGGACAGGGGCAACTATGGCTACACCTTC.

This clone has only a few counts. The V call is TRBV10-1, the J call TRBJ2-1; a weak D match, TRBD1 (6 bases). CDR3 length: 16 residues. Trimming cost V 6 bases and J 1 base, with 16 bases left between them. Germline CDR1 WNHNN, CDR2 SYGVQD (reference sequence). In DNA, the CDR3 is TGCGCCAGCAGCGCCCTATTCACAGGGTCCTACAATGAGCAGTTCTTC. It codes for CASSALFTGSYNEQFF.

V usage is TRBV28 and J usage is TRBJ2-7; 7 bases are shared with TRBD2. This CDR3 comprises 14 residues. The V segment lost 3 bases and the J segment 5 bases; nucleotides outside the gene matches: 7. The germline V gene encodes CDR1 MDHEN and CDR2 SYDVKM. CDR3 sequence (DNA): TGTGCCAGCAGTTTTGCCAGCGGGAAGGACGAGCAGTACTTC. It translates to CASSFASGKDEQYF.

CDR3 sequence: CASSLGTGDYSNQPQHF. The CDR3 bases are TGCGCCAGCAGCTTGGGGACAGGAGATTATAGCAATCAGCCCCAGCATTTT. The chain combines TRBV5-1 with TRBJ1-5, with 7 bases lining up with TRBD1. The CDR3 runs to 17 residues. Germline CDR1 reads SGHRS; CDR2 reads YFSETQ. V dropped 0 bases and J dropped 0; count of bases not matched to a gene: 6.

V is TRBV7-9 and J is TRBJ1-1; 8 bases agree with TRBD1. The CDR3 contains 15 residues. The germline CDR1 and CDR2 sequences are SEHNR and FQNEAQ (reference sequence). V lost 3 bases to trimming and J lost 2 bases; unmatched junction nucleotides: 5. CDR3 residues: CASSFLGQGNTEAFF. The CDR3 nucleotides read TGTGCCAGCAGCTTCTTAGGACAGGGAAACACTGAAGCTTTCTTT.

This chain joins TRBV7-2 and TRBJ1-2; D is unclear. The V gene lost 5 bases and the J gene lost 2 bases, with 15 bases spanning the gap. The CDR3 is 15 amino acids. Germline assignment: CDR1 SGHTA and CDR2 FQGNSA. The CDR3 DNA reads TGTGCCAGCAGCAGACCGTACAGTTCGAACTATGGCTACACCTTC. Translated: CASSRPYSSNYGYTF.